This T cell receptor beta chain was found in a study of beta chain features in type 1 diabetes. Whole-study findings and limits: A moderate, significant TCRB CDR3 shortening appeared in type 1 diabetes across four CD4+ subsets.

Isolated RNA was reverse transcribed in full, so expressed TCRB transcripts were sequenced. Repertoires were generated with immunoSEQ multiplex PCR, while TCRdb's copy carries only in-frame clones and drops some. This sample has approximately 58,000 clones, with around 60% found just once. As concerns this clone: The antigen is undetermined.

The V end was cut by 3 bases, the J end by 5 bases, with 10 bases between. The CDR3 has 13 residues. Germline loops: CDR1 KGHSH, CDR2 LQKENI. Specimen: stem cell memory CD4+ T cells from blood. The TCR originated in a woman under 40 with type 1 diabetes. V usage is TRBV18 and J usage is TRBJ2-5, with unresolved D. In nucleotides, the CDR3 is TGTGCCAGCTCACCGAGGCGGCTGGAGACCCAGTACTTC. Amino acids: CASSPRRLETQYF.